This T cell receptor beta chain derives from a study of identical twins. Study results and caveats: Models underestimated how often monozygotic twins shared out-of-frame TCR alpha.

In its sample, this clonotype was seen many times. Its antigen is unknown. Each CDR3 protein is one row after TCRdb ran MiXCR on the 5' RACE reads. The data hold around 500,000 distinct CDR3 sequences, with 12% to 15% observed a single time. Germline assignment: CDR1 SQVTM and CDR2 ANQGSEA. V shed 7 bases, J shed 3 bases, and the junction held 5 bases outside the gene matches. The CDR3 consists of 12 residues. The same specimen was also included in a second study, on yellow fever vaccine responses in identical twins.

J is TRBJ2-5 and V is TRBV29-1; 7 bases fit TRBD2. The source material was CD4+ T cells sorted from blood. The clonotype comes from a woman under 30 in good health. In DNA form, the CDR3 reads TGCAGCGCCCTGGGAGGGGAAGAGACCCAGTACTTC. Translation: CSALGGEETQYF.